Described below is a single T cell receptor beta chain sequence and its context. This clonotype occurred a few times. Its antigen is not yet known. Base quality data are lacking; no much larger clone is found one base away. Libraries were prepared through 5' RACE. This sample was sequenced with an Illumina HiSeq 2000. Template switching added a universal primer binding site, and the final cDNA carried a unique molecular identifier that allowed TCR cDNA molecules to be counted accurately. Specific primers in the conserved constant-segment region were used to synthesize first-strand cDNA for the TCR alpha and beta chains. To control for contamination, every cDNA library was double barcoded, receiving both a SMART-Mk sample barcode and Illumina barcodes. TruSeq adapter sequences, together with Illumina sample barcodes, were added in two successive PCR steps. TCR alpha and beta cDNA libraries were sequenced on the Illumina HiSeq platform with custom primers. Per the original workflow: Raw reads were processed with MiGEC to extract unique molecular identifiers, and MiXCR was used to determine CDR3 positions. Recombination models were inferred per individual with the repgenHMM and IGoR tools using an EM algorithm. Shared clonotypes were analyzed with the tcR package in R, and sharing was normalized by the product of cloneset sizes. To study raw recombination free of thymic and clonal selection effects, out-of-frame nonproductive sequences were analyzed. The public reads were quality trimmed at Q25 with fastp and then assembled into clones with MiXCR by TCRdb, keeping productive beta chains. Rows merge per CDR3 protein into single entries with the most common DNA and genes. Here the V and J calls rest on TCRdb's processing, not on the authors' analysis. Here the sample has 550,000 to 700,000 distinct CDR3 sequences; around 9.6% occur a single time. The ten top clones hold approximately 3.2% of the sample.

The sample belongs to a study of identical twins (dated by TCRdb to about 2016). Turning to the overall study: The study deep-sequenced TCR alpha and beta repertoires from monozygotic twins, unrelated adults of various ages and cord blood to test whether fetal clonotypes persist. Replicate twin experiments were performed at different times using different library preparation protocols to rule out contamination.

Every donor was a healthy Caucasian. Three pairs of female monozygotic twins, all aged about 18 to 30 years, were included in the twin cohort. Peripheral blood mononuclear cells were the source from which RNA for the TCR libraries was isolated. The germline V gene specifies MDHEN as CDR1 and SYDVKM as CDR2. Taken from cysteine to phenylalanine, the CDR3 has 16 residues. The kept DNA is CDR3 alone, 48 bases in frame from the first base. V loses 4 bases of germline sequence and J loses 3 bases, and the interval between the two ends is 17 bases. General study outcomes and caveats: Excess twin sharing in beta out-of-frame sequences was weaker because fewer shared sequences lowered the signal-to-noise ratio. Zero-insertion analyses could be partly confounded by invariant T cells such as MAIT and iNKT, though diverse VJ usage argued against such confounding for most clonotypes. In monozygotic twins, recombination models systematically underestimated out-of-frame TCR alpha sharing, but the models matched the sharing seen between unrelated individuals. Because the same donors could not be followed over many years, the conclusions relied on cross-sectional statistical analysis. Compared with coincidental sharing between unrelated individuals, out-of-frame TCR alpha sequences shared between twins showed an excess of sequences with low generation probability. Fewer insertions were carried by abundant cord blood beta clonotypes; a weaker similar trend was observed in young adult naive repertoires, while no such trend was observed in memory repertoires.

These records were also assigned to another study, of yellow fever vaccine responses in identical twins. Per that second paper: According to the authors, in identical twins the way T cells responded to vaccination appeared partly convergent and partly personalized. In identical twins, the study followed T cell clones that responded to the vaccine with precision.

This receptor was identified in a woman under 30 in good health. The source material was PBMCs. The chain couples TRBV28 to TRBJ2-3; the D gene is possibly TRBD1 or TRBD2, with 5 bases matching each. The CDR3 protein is CASSSSGALGTDTQYF. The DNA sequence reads TGTGCCAGCAGTTCCTCCGGGGCGCTCGGGACAGATACGCAGTATTTT.